This T cell receptor (beta chain) came from a study of shared clonotypes between healthy human individuals. This table comes from immunoSEQ multiplex PCR, and its TCRdb copy is limited to in-frame clones, with some not included. The profile shows around 2,000,000 clones, less than 95% of them singletons. CDR1 is KGHSH, CDR2 LQKENI, per germline. This CDR3 comprises 16 residues. Unmatched junction bases numbered 7, after V lost 6 bases and J lost 1 base. CD8 cells classed as naive were CD45RO-negative and positively selected for CCR7, excluding terminally differentiated effector memory CD45RA+ cells. The chain has TRBV18 and TRBJ2-2, with TRBD2 matching 8 bases. The sequencing sample was made of naive CD8+ T cells sorted from blood. The sequence was collected from a man in his late teens or twenties in good health. The CDR3 spells CASSLSLAGNTGELFF. CDR3 sequence (DNA): TGTGCCAGCTCCCTCTCTCTAGCGGGGAACACCGGGGAGCTGTTTTTT.